This entry concerns a single T cell receptor (beta chain). A much larger clonotype is one base distant, so this may be a read error. CDR3 size: 13 residues. CDR1 is SQVTM, CDR2 ANQGSEA, per germline. The sample belongs to a study of human T cells and chemical hapten exposure. Study-wide context: Diphenylcyclopropenone, dosed weekly to the scalp, was given to patients throughout the roughly 24-week study. Small pooled library volume differences chiefly drove per-sample TCR yield variation.

In the original workflow: Sampled TCR counts reached a median of roughly 100,000 per sample, with values ranging from about 23,224 to 700,000. TCRdb fed the RACE reads into MiXCR, producing one record per CDR3 protein. TCRdb assigned the V and J calls; the authors' analysis was not used. The sample shows about 82,000 distinct CDR3 sequences, about 6.6% of them seen only once. Described time point: patch test 2, 6 weeks after DPC sensitization. Treatment reported: therapeutic diphenylcyclopropenone sensitization with weekly scalp DPC. Alopecia patients between 18 and 70 years old and suitable for DPC were used as donors.

Sequences were derived from whole blood, sampled in connection with sensitization to the hapten diphenylcyclopropenone (DPC). This sequence originates from a woman aged 30 to 39 with alopecia areata. Some clones in this sample may be carry-over from other donors' samples. The V call is TRBV29-1, the J call TRBJ2-5, with unresolved D. The CDR3 DNA follows: TGCAGCGTTGATTTACCTACCCCAGAGACCCAGAACTTC. This sequence encodes CSVDLPTPETQNF.